Listed below are T cell receptor beta chains from one sample, sequenced in a study of T cells in localized non-small cell lung cancer. Clones were sequenced by immunoSEQ multiplex PCR, and TCRdb holds only the in-frame ones, with some missing. The data hold about 1,700 clones, with just over 35% observed a single time. This specimen was normal lung tissue next to the tumor, taken before any cancer treatment. Receptors originate from a female donor older than 55 with stage II squamous cell lung carcinoma. The CDR3 runs from the conserved cysteine through the conserved F or W. A D gene is named only where the DNA matches it firmly. Clone size appears in some rows only: once, few, many, or a class for an expanded clone.

d_call: TRBD1; j_call: TRBJ1-2; v_call: TRBV29-1; clone_size: few; cdr3_nt: TGCAGCGTTGCTAACACAGGGGGCCCTAACTATGGCTACACCTTC; cdr3_aa: CSVANTGGPNYGYTF
d_call: .; j_call: TRBJ1-1; v_call: TRBV6-8; clone_size: .; cdr3_nt: TGTGCCAGCAGTGCCCTCAGGGCAGGCAGGATGAACACTGAAGCTTTCTTT; cdr3_aa: CASSALRAGRMNTEAFF
d_call: TRBD1; j_call: TRBJ2-3; v_call: TRBV6-8; clone_size: few; cdr3_nt: TGTGCCAGCAGTGACAGGGTCACAGATACGCAGTATTTT; cdr3_aa: CASSDRVTDTQYF
d_call: TRBD2; j_call: TRBJ2-5; v_call: TRBV6-8; clone_size: few; cdr3_nt: TGTGCCATCTCGAACCCAGCGGGGGGACCACAAGAGACCCAGTACTTC; cdr3_aa: CAISNPAGGPQETQYF
d_call: TRBD1; j_call: TRBJ2-3; v_call: TRBV19; clone_size: .; cdr3_nt: TGTGCCAGTAGTATTGGGGACAGGGGGTACAGAGATACGCAGTATTTT; cdr3_aa: CASSIGDRGYRDTQYF
d_call: .; j_call: TRBJ1-5; v_call: TRBV6-8; clone_size: medium-sized; cdr3_nt: TGTGCCAGCAGTTACCGCGGGGATCAGCCCCAGCATTTT; cdr3_aa: CASSYRGDQPQHF
d_call: .; j_call: TRBJ1-4; v_call: TRBV5-1; clone_size: .; cdr3_nt: TGCGCCAGCAGCTTGGCCCCAACTCAGGCTAATGAAAAACTGTTTTTT; cdr3_aa: CASSLAPTQANEKLFF
d_call: .; j_call: TRBJ1-1; v_call: TRBV6-8; clone_size: .; cdr3_nt: TGTGCCAGCAGCAGGGAGAGGACTGAAGCTTTCTTT; cdr3_aa: CASSRERTEAFF
d_call: TRBD2; j_call: TRBJ2-7; v_call: TRBV9; clone_size: large; cdr3_nt: TGTGCCAGCAGCCCTAGCGGGGCGCCCTACGAGCAGTACTTC; cdr3_aa: CASSPSGAPYEQYF
d_call: TRBD1; j_call: TRBJ1-1; v_call: TRBV12-5; clone_size: .; cdr3_nt: TGTGCTAGTGGTAGACAGGGGGGCACTGAAGCTTTCTTT; cdr3_aa: CASGRQGGTEAFF
d_call: TRBD1; j_call: TRBJ1-2; v_call: TRBV6-8; clone_size: medium-sized; cdr3_nt: TGTGCCAGCAGTACTGGCCGGACAGGGGGCTACACCTTC; cdr3_aa: CASSTGRTGGYTF
d_call: .; j_call: TRBJ1-2; v_call: TRBV23-1; clone_size: .; cdr3_nt: TGCGCCAGCAGTCACCGCCGGACAGAAAAAGAAAGCTACACCTTC; cdr3_aa: CASSHRRTEKESYTF
d_call: .; j_call: TRBJ2-6; v_call: TRBV6-8; clone_size: medium-sized; cdr3_nt: TGTGCCAGCAGTTATTTGGGGATTCGATCCTCTACGGGGGCCAACGTCCTGACTTTC; cdr3_aa: CASSYLGIRSSTGANVLTF
d_call: .; j_call: TRBJ1-3; v_call: TRBV28; clone_size: .; cdr3_nt: TGTACCAGCAGTTTCCCCCCAGGGGACACCATATATTTT; cdr3_aa: CTSSFPPGDTIYF
d_call: .; j_call: TRBJ2-6; v_call: TRBV9; clone_size: few; cdr3_nt: TGTGCCAGCAGCGTACAAGGCTCTGGGGCCAACGTCCTGACTTTC; cdr3_aa: CASSVQGSGANVLTF
d_call: .; j_call: TRBJ1-4; v_call: TRBV19; clone_size: few; cdr3_nt: TGTGCCAGCCAAAAACAGGGCCCAACTAATGAAAAACTGTTTTTT; cdr3_aa: CASQKQGPTNEKLFF
d_call: .; j_call: TRBJ1-1; v_call: TRBV9; clone_size: medium-sized; cdr3_nt: TGTGCCAGCAGACAGACCGCGAACACTGAAGCTTTCTTT; cdr3_aa: CASRQTANTEAFF
d_call: .; j_call: TRBJ1-1; v_call: TRBV28; clone_size: once; cdr3_nt: TGTGCCAGCGGGCGGATCCACACTGAAGCTTTCTTT; cdr3_aa: CASGRIHTEAFF
d_call: TRBD1; j_call: TRBJ2-1; v_call: TRBV9; clone_size: once; cdr3_nt: TGTGCCAGCAGCCCGAGGACAGGGCCGAGTGAGCAGTTCTTC; cdr3_aa: CASSPRTGPSEQFF
d_call: TRBD1; j_call: TRBJ1-1; v_call: TRBV7-4; clone_size: few; cdr3_nt: TGTGCCAGCAGCTTAACAAGGACAGGGGTCAATCAAGCTTTCTTT; cdr3_aa: CASSLTRTGVNQAFF